The 30 T cell receptor beta chains below were found in one sample sequenced in a study of cytomegalovirus exposure and HLA in healthy donors. It was with 60 Vbeta and 13 Jbeta primers that the PCR ran. Measured with immunoSEQ multiplex PCR; TCRdb has only the in-frame clones, and not every one. The sample contains under 55,000 clones, about three quarters of which appear only once. The source material was PBMCs. The source of these receptors is a man younger than 35 in good health and CMV-seronegative.

The chain carries TRBV10-1 and TRBJ2-2, with D maybe TRBD2 (5 bases). V was shortened by 9 bases and J by 2 bases, with 10 bases between the two germline ends. This CDR3 region has 13 residues. Germline V lookup: CDR1 WNHNN, CDR2 SYGVQD (reference sequence). The DNA of the CDR3 is TGCGCCAGGAAGGAGGATAACACCGGGGAGCTGTTTTTT. The encoded protein is CARKEDNTGELFF.

Only one count was recorded for this clone. Written as DNA, the CDR3 is TGTGCCAGCAGCACCGGACAGGGGGCCCACGAGCAGTACTTC. Residues: CASSTGQGAHEQYF. The rearrangement joins TRBV9 to TRBJ2-7; 11 bases fit TRBD1. CDR1 and CDR2 (germline): SGDLS, YYNGEE. The ends lost 4 bases at V and 5 bases at J; junction bases unmatched: 5. The CDR3 loop spans 14 amino acids.

The chain combines TRBV7-3 with TRBJ2-5; 9 bases fit TRBD1. Germline CDR1 reads SGHTA; CDR2 reads FQGTGA. Trimming cost V 5 bases and J 5 bases; bases outside gene matches: 6. The CDR3 is made up of 14 amino acids. DNA for the CDR3: TGTGCCAGCAGCGAGGACAGGGGTGACGAGACCCAGTACTTC. Protein: CASSEDRGDETQYF.

The V call is TRBV30, the J call TRBJ2-4; 8 bases agree with TRBD2. V gave up 4 bases and J gave up 0 bases; unmatched junction bases: 5. This CDR3 comprises 15 residues. The germline CDR1 and CDR2 sequences are GTSNPN and SVGIG (reference sequence). The CDR3 reads CAWTPGGVAKNIQYF. The CDR3, as DNA: TGTGCCTGGACCCCGGGAGGGGTAGCCAAAAACATTCAGTACTTC. The full variable domain, completed using reference TRBV30 and TRBJ2-4, is SQTIHQWPATLVQPVGSPLSLECTVEGTSNPNLYWYRQAAGRGLQLLFYSVGIGQISSEVPQNLSASRPQDRQFILSSKKLLLSDSGFYLCAWTPGGVAKNIQYFGAGTRLSVL.

In its sample, this clone was seen once. CDR3 coding DNA: TGTGCCAGCTCACCCACAGGGGGCGGCAATCAGCCCCAGCATTTT. This encodes CASSPTGGGNQPQHF. This rearrangement joins TRBV18 to TRBJ1-5; 9 bases are shared with TRBD1. Germline V gene sequence: CDR1 KGHSH, CDR2 LQKENI. The CDR3 length is 15 residues. Losses at the gene ends were 3 bases for V and 2 bases for J; bases not matched to a gene: 2.

The CDR3 DNA is TGTGCCAGCAGCTTTGGAGGGAATCAGCCCCAGCATTTT. Protein: CASSFGGNQPQHF. This chain uses TRBV7-9 with TRBJ1-5; D unresolved. The CDR3 extends over 13 amino acids. V was pared by 3 bases and J by 4 bases, with 7 bases between. Germline V gene lookup returns CDR1 SEHNR and CDR2 FQNEAQ (reference sequence).

A single count supports this clone. The chain links TRBV18 to TRBJ1-4; 11 bases are shared with TRBD1. Germline V gene lookup returns CDR1 KGHSH and CDR2 LQKENI. The CDR3 length is 16 residues. J gave up 1 base and V 4 bases, and 2 bases lay outside the gene matches. In nucleotides, the CDR3 is TGTGCCAGCTCACAGGACAGGGGGCGAACTAATGAAAAACTGTTTTTT. This gives the protein CASSQDRGRTNEKLFF.

The chain carries TRBV10-2 and TRBJ1-2, with a tentative D call TRBD1 (6 bases). The V end lost 0 bases, the J end lost 7 bases, and 15 bases lay between the germline ends. The germline V gene has CDR1 WSHSY and CDR2 SAAADI. The CDR3 runs 15 residues. The CDR3 DNA reads as TGCGCCAGCAGTGAGTCGGCAGGGGCCTACTCTGGCTACACCTTC. Protein product: CASSESAGAYSGYTF.

The CDR3 DNA reads as TGTGCCAGCAGCGTAGCGGCTAGCGGTTCCTACGAGCAGTACTTC. Translated, it gives CASSVAASGSYEQYF. V and J are TRBV9 and TRBJ2-7; TRBD2 matches 7 bases. With V trimmed by 0 bases and J by 1 base, 4 bases remained unmatched. CDR3 length: 15 residues. Germline CDR1 is SGDLS and CDR2 is YYNGEE.

The J gene is TRBJ1-2, the V gene TRBV4-1; D gene unclear. The CDR3 runs to 14 residues. Germline V lookup: CDR1 MGHRA, CDR2 YSYEKL. V was clipped by 0 bases and J by 4 bases, with 9 bases between them. The CDR3 loop reads CASSQEEGSYGYTF. DNA of the CDR3: TGCGCCAGCAGCCAAGAGGAGGGATCCTATGGCTACACCTTC.

This rearrangement joins TRBV5-1 to TRBJ2-7; the match to TRBD2 covers 8 bases. This CDR3 is built from 14 residues. Germline assignment: CDR1 SGHRS and CDR2 YFSETQ. V dropped 2 bases and J dropped 5; count of bases not matched to a gene: 6. CDR3: CASSFSGKSHEQYF. The CDR3 DNA sequence: TGCGCCAGCAGCTTTAGCGGGAAGAGTCACGAGCAGTACTTC. Full variable domain (rest looked up from reference TRBV5-1 and TRBJ2-7): KAGVTQTPRYLIKTRGQQVTLSCSPISGHRSVSWYQQTPGQGLQFLFEYFSETQRNKGNFPGRFSGRQFSNSRSEMNVSTLELGDSALYLCASSFSGKSHEQYFGPGTRLTVT.

This clone showed up just a few times. This chain links TRBV30 with TRBJ1-6, with 8 bases lining up with TRBD1. With 0 bases clipped from V and 8 bases from J, the junction kept 6 bases outside the gene matches. The CDR3 runs 15 residues. Per the germline V gene, CDR1 is GTSNPN and CDR2 is SVGIG (reference sequence). The CDR3 nucleotides are TGTGCCTGGAGTGTACGCAGGGGGCAAGATTCACCCCTCCACTTT. Translated, it gives CAWSVRRGQDSPLHF.

The chain links TRBV13 to TRBJ2-3, with 9 nucleotides matching TRBD1. V shed 4 bases and J 4 bases; nucleotides not matched to a gene: 3. There are 14 residues in the CDR3. The germline CDR1 and CDR2 sequences are PRHDT and FYEKMQ (reference sequence). The CDR3 nucleotides are TGTGCCAGCAGCTCCAGACAGGGGGCAGATACGCAGTATTTT. Translated, it gives CASSSRQGADTQYF.

The J gene is TRBJ1-1, the V gene TRBV27; no clear D. This CDR3 is 14 amino acids long. Trimming took off 0 bases at V and 2 bases at J, with 7 bases between the two ends. Germline-derived CDR1 and CDR2 are MNHEY and SMNVEV (reference sequence). The CDR3 region is CASSLSSRNTEAFF. CDR3 nucleotide sequence: TGTGCCAGCAGTTTATCGTCCAGAAACACTGAAGCTTTCTTT.

The rearrangement links TRBV2 to TRBJ2-3, with no clear D. The CDR3 sequence is 12 residues long. Trimming pared 3 bases from V and 6 bases from J, leaving 7 bases between. The germline V gene has CDR1 SNHLY and CDR2 FYNNEI. This CDR3 is CASSEPVDTQYF. As DNA, the CDR3 is TGTGCCAGCAGTGAGCCGGTCGATACGCAGTATTTT.

This chain connects TRBV28 to TRBJ1-1; D possibly corresponds to TRBD1 (5 bases). The CDR3 has 14 amino acids. Germline-derived CDR1 and CDR2 are MDHEN and SYDVKM. Trimming shortened V by 6 bases and J by 1 base, and 12 bases separated the two germline ends. This CDR3 reads CASRVGTGNTEAFF. The CDR3 DNA reads TGTGCCAGCAGGGTCGGAACAGGGAACACTGAAGCTTTCTTT.

The chain recombines TRBV28 with TRBJ2-3; 7 bases are shared with TRBD2. Germline V gene data show CDR1 as MDHEN and CDR2 as SYDVKM. V lost 3 bases to trimming and J lost 1 base; unmatched junction nucleotides: 4. The CDR3 is 15 residues long. In DNA form, the CDR3 reads TGTGCCAGCAGTTTCCGGGGGGTGGGCACAGATACGCAGTATTTT. It encodes CASSFRGVGTDTQYF.

The chain combines TRBV15 with TRBJ1-6; 9 bases are a match to TRBD1. The CDR3 length is 22 residues. Germline assignment: CDR1 LNHNV and CDR2 YYDKDF (reference sequence). Trimming at V came to 8 bases and at J to 8 bases, leaving 31 bases not matched to a gene. The CDR3 protein is CATGSRGGVVPGQGSVDSPLHF. DNA for the CDR3: TGTGCCACCGGATCCCGGGGAGGCGTAGTGCCGGGACAGGGTTCGGTGGATTCACCCCTCCACTTT.

V gene TRBV7-2 combines with J gene TRBJ1-2; TRBD1 agrees at 9 bases. The trim removed 5 bases at V and 7 bases at J, leaving 8 bases unmatched. The CDR3 loop spans 14 amino acids. Per the germline V gene, CDR1 is SGHTA and CDR2 is FQGNSA. The CDR3 coding sequence is TGTGCCAGCAGCCGGGACAGGGCGTTGGCTGGCTACACCTTC. Protein product: CASSRDRALAGYTF.

This chain joins TRBV5-1 and TRBJ2-3; 9 bases line up with TRBD2. Germline V lookup: CDR1 SGHRS, CDR2 YFSETQ. V trimming: 3 bases; J trimming: 3 bases; junction bases outside the gene matches: 5. The CDR3 sequence is 15 residues long. CDR3 amino acids: CASSSGGRGTDTQYF. DNA for the CDR3: TGCGCCAGCAGCTCTGGCGGGAGGGGGACAGATACGCAGTATTTT.

CDR3 region: CASKSRQGNEQFF. The DNA for the CDR3 is TGTGCCAGCAAAAGTCGACAGGGCAATGAGCAGTTCTTC. The V gene is TRBV28, the J gene TRBJ2-1; TRBD1 agrees at 7 bases. Germline V lookup: CDR1 MDHEN, CDR2 SYDVKM. The CDR3 is made up of 13 amino acids. After removal of 7 bases from V and 6 bases from J, the junction contained 6 bases not matched to a gene.

This clone was counted once. The V gene is TRBV27, the J gene TRBJ2-7, with D uncertain. The CDR3 extends over 13 amino acids. V was cut by 2 bases and J by 3 bases, with 8 bases left in between. Germline V gives CDR1 MNHEY, CDR2 SMNVEV (reference sequence). The CDR3 protein is CASSLGRFYEQYF. In DNA form, the CDR3 reads TGTGCCAGCAGTTTAGGCAGATTCTACGAGCAGTACTTC.

The chain carries TRBV28 and TRBJ1-6; 8 nucleotides line up with TRBD1. The CDR3 runs 14 residues. Looked up from germline, CDR1 is MDHEN and CDR2 is SYDVKM. Trimming removed 5 bases from V and 9 bases from J; junction bases left unmatched: 6. Here the CDR3 reads CASSPRTGFSPLHF. The DNA of the CDR3 is TGTGCCAGCAGTCCCCGGACAGGGTTTTCACCCCTCCACTTT.

The chain carries TRBV4-2 and TRBJ1-2; D gene unclear. CDR3 length equals 16 residues. Deletions cut 0 bases from V and 1 base from J, with 12 bases between. Looked up from germline, CDR1 is LGHNA and CDR2 is YNFKEQ. CDR3 sequence reads: CASSQDATKNNYGYTF. Here the CDR3 DNA reads TGTGCCAGCAGCCAAGACGCCACTAAGAATAACTATGGCTACACCTTC.

The chain is built from TRBV15 and TRBJ2-7; TRBD2 is a possible D gene (6 bases). The CDR3 is 14 amino acids. The germline V gene encodes CDR1 LNHNV and CDR2 YYDKDF (reference sequence). Deletions cut 0 bases from V and 2 bases from J, with 8 bases between. CDR3 DNA: TGTGCCACCAGCAGAGATCGCGGGACCTACGAGCAGTACTTC. Its protein is CATSRDRGTYEQYF.

The J gene is TRBJ2-7, the V gene TRBV28; D is undetermined. The CDR3 covers 12 residues. Germline lookup yields CDR1 MDHEN and CDR2 SYDVKM. Trimming removed 3 bases at V and 6 bases at J, with 9 bases between. The DNA of the CDR3 is TGTGCCAGCAGTTTTCGGTCCATCGAGCAGTACTTC. Amino acid sequence: CASSFRSIEQYF.

The rearrangement uses TRBV5-1 and TRBJ2-1, with 12 bases matching TRBD2. Trimming took 4 bases from V and 6 from J; bases not matched to a gene: 8. CDR1 is SGHRS and CDR2 is YFSETQ in the germline V gene. This CDR3 contains 16 residues. This chain's CDR3 is CASSPLAGGTSNEQFF. DNA for the CDR3: TGCGCCAGCAGCCCCCTAGCGGGAGGGACATCCAATGAGCAGTTCTTC.

The sample holds a few counts of this clone. This same CDR3 is encoded by further DNA sequences in the sample. In DNA, the CDR3 is TGTGCCAGCAGTCCGGGGACAGGTAATCAGCCCCAGCATTTT. It yields the protein CASSPGTGNQPQHF. The chain recombines TRBV28 with TRBJ1-5; 8 bases fit TRBD1. This CDR3 has 14 residues. The V and J ends lost 5 bases and 4 bases, in that order; junction bases with no gene match: 4. CDR1 and CDR2 (germline): MDHEN, SYDVKM. Using reference TRBV28 and TRBJ1-5 for the parts outside the CDR3, the full variable domain is DVKVTQSSRYLVKRTGEKVFLECVQDMDHENMFWYRQDPGLGLRLIYFSYDVKMKEKGDIPEGYSVSREKKERFSLILESASTNQTSMYLCASSPGTGNQPQHFGDGTRLSIL.

The chain's CDR3 is CASSLSTTVQTQYF. CDR3 nucleotides: TGTGCCAGCAGCTTGTCTACTACGGTACAGACCCAGTACTTC. The V gene is TRBV5-4, the J gene TRBJ2-5; D is unclear. This CDR3 has 14 residues. Germline lookup yields CDR1 SGHNT and CDR2 YYREEE (reference sequence). The ends were cut back, 1 base at V and 6 bases at J, with 13 bases in the middle.

V is TRBV28 and J is TRBJ2-7, with TRBD2 matching over 8 bases. The germline V gene has CDR1 MDHEN and CDR2 SYDVKM. This CDR3 has 17 residues. V was clipped by 4 bases and J by 7 bases; unmatched bases: 18. The CDR3 bases are TGTGCCAGCAGTTCCCCACCTCTCGGCGGGAGGCGGCGAGAGCAGTACTTC. Translated, it gives CASSSPPLGGRRREQYF.